Below, 19 T cell receptor beta chains from the same sample are listed, as sequenced in a study of shared clonotypes between healthy human individuals. Assay used: immunoSEQ multiplex PCR; TCRdb lists only in-frame clones, some missing. This table has 110,000 or so clones, under 70% appearing once. The sample comprised memory CD8+ T cells sorted from blood. Subset denoted: CD45RO+ cells pooled with CCR7-negative TemRA cells. The receptors shown here come from a woman aged 25 to 39 in good health.

The chain has TRBV28 and TRBJ1-2; a weak D match, TRBD1 (5 bases). CDR1 and CDR2 from the germline V gene are MDHEN and SYDVKM. V was shortened by 6 bases and J by 7 bases, with 18 bases between the two germline ends. This CDR3 spans 14 amino acids. The CDR3 region is CASRVPGPGGGYTF. The CDR3 DNA reads as TGTGCCAGCAGAGTACCGGGCCCTGGGGGTGGCTACACCTTC.

This chain uses TRBV9 with TRBJ1-1; D is possibly TRBD1 (5 bases). Germline V gene lookup returns CDR1 SGDLS and CDR2 YYNGEE. This CDR3 is 14 amino acids long. V lost 4 bases and J lost 1, with 11 bases in between. CDR3 amino acids: CASSPRGWNTEAFF. CDR3 bases: TGTGCCAGCAGCCCAAGGGGTTGGAACACTGAAGCTTTCTTT.

The chain employs TRBV11-2 and TRBJ2-7; D is possibly TRBD2 (5 bases). In germline, CDR1 is SGHAT, CDR2 FQNNGV. Trimming removed 1 base at V and 3 bases at J, with 10 bases between. CDR3 length: 14 residues. This CDR3 is CASSLVRGGYEQYF. The CDR3 nucleotides are TGTGCCAGCAGCTTAGTTCGGGGTGGCTACGAGCAGTACTTC.

This clone was found once. The CDR3 sequence is CASSLGTSGTDTQYF. In nucleotides, the CDR3 is TGTGCCAGCAGCTTGGGGACTAGCGGCACAGATACGCAGTATTTT. The V and J genes are TRBV7-9 and TRBJ2-3; 10 nucleotides agree with TRBD2. The V and J ends lost 3 bases and 1 base, in that order; junction bases with no gene match: 1. The CDR3 consists of 15 residues. Per the germline V gene, CDR1 is SEHNR and CDR2 is FQNEAQ (reference sequence).

This clone was counted many times. The V and J genes are TRBV25-1 and TRBJ2-5; D possibly matches TRBD1 or TRBD2 (6 bases each). The CDR3 is 13 residues long. V was pared by 5 bases and J by 5 bases, with 12 bases between. Per germline, CDR1 MGHDK and CDR2 SYGVNS. As DNA, the CDR3 is TGTGCCAGCAGTCAGGGGAGCGGGGAGACCCAGTACTTC. Translation: CASSQGSGETQYF.

This clone was recorded a few times. The chain recombines TRBV13 with TRBJ2-2; 9 bases match TRBD2. Germline CDR1 and CDR2: PRHDT and FYEKMQ (reference sequence). The trim removed 3 bases at V and 1 base at J, leaving 3 bases unmatched. CDR3 size: 16 residues. The CDR3 DNA sequence: TGTGCCAGCAGCTTGGAGACTAGCGGGAACACCGGGGAGCTGTTTTTT. Protein: CASSLETSGNTGELFF.

This clone has only a few counts. The chain uses TRBV25-1 and TRBJ2-7; TRBD2 agrees at 12 bases. J lost 3 bases, V lost 8 bases, and 11 bases had no gene match. The germline CDR1 and CDR2 sequences are MGHDK and SYGVNS. The CDR3 length is 16 residues. CDR3 sequence (DNA): TGTGCCAGCGGCTCGGGGCTAGCGGGAGGGGTCTACGAGCAGTACTTC. This encodes CASGSGLAGGVYEQYF.

The CDR3 here is CASRMRGAPTYEQYF. CDR3 nucleotide sequence: TGTGCCAGTAGGATGAGGGGGGCCCCTACCTACGAGCAGTACTTC. This chain links TRBV19 with TRBJ2-7; D may be TRBD1 or TRBD2 (6 bases each). CDR3 length: 15 amino acids. The ends were cut back, 6 bases at V and 2 bases at J, with 17 bases in the middle. Germline CDR1 is LNHDA and CDR2 is SQIVND (reference sequence).

This CDR3 is CASSRDFGTDTQYF. CDR3 sequence (DNA): TGCGCCAGCAGTCGGGATTTTGGGACAGATACGCAGTATTTT. The J gene is TRBJ2-3, the V gene TRBV10-1, with D perhaps matching TRBD2 (5 bases). The CDR3 extends over 14 amino acids. Germline values: CDR1 WNHNN, CDR2 SYGVQD (reference sequence). V lost 5 bases to trimming and J lost 3 bases, with 12 bases between them.

Ten or more counts support this clone. The chain recombines TRBV9 with TRBJ1-1; tentative D call: TRBD1 (5 bases). V was clipped by 4 bases and J by 1 base, with 8 bases between them. The germline CDR1 and CDR2 sequences are SGDLS and YYNGEE. The CDR3 is made up of 13 amino acids. The CDR3 spells CASSSGGNTEAFF. CDR3 sequence (DNA): TGTGCCAGCAGCTCCGGGGGGAACACTGAAGCTTTCTTT.

The chain couples TRBV29-1 to TRBJ1-2, with D possibly matching TRBD1 (6 bases). V was trimmed by 4 bases and J by 7 bases, leaving 22 bases between them. The CDR3 has 15 amino acids. Per the germline V gene, CDR1 is SQVTM and CDR2 is ANQGSEA. CDR3 nucleotides: TGCAGCGTTGCGGGATACACAGGGTTGGGTCTTGGCTACACCTTC. Encoded protein: CSVAGYTGLGLGYTF.

CDR3 nucleotides: TGCGCCAGCAGCGACACCAGGGGTGAGCAGTACTTC. It translates to CASSDTRGEQYF. The chain recombines TRBV5-1 with TRBJ2-7; D is possibly TRBD1 (6 bases). Germline V gives CDR1 SGHRS, CDR2 YFSETQ. V was trimmed by 4 bases and J by 7 bases, leaving 12 bases between them. There are 12 residues in the CDR3.

This sequence joins TRBV27 and TRBJ1-4; perhaps TRBD1 as D (6 bases). The CDR3 sequence is 13 residues long. CDR1 MNHEY and CDR2 SMNVEV come from the germline V gene (reference sequence). Trimming cost V 5 bases and J 6 bases, with 10 bases left between them. The CDR3 DNA reads TGTGCCAGCAGTCAGGAGGGGGATGAAAAACTGTTTTTT. This codes for CASSQEGDEKLFF.

V gene TRBV9 combines with J gene TRBJ1-3; no firm D call. Germline loops: CDR1 SGDLS, CDR2 YYNGEE. The CDR3 covers 12 residues. Trimming cost V 3 bases and J 5 bases, with 6 bases left between them. CDR3 loop: CASSDLRNTIYF. The CDR3 coding sequence is TGTGCCAGCAGCGATCTGAGAAACACCATATATTTT.

The chain recombines TRBV10-3 with TRBJ1-5; possible D gene TRBD1, 6 bases. Trimming removed 2 bases from V and 4 bases from J, with 12 bases in between. The CDR3 totals 15 residues. Per the germline V gene, CDR1 is ENHRY and CDR2 is SYGVKD. The CDR3 is CAISEGTLTNQPQHF. CDR3 in DNA: TGTGCCATCAGTGAGGGGACACTTACAAATCAGCCCCAGCATTTT.

This sequence joins TRBV7-6 and TRBJ2-7, with D possibly matching TRBD1 (6 bases). The germline V gene has CDR1 SGHVS and CDR2 FNYEAQ. The CDR3 has 15 residues. V lost 5 bases, J lost 1 base, and 15 bases lay in between. The DNA of the CDR3 is TGTGCCAGCAGCCCCCAGGGGTTGGGGTCCTACGAGCAGTACTTC. Amino acid sequence: CASSPQGLGSYEQYF.

The V gene is TRBV4-3, the J gene TRBJ1-5; D ambiguous. The V gene's germline CDR1 is LGHNA and CDR2 YSLEER. The CDR3 runs to 13 residues. The V gene lost 0 bases and the J gene lost 7 bases, with 7 bases spanning the gap. In DNA, the CDR3 is TGCGCCAGCAGCCAAGATCCGGGACAGCCCCAGCATTTT. Amino acids: CASSQDPGQPQHF.

The chain carries TRBV11-2 and TRBJ1-1, with D possibly being TRBD1 (5 bases). V was shortened by 6 bases and J by 8 bases, with 10 bases between the two germline ends. This CDR3 comprises 11 residues. Germline V CDR1 and CDR2: SGHAT, FQNNGV. The CDR3 reads CASRLTDEAFF. The CDR3 nucleotides read TGTGCCAGCAGGTTGACAGACGAAGCTTTCTTT.

This clone appeared a single time. The genes are TRBV7-9 and TRBJ2-2; TRBD2 agrees at 8 bases. This CDR3 is built from 15 residues. V shed 6 bases, J shed 5 bases, and the junction held 8 bases outside the gene matches. Per the germline V gene, CDR1 is SEHNR and CDR2 is FQNEAQ (reference sequence). The CDR3 reads CASRSGTRSTGELFF. The CDR3 DNA reads TGTGCCAGCAGATCCGGGACTAGGAGTACCGGGGAGCTGTTTTTT.